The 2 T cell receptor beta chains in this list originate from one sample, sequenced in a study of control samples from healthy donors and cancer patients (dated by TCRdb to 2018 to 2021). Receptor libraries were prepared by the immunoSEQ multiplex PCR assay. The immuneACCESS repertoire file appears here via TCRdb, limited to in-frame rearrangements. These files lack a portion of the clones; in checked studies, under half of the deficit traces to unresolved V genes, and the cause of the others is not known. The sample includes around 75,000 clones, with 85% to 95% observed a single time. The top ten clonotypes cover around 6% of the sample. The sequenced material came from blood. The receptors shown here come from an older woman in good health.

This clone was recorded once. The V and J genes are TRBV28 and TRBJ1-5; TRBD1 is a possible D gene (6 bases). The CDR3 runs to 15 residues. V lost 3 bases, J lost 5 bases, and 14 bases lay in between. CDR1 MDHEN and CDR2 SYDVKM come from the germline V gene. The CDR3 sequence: CASSFSDRIHQPQHF. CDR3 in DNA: TGTGCCAGCAGTTTTTCGGACAGAATTCATCAGCCCCAGCATTTT.

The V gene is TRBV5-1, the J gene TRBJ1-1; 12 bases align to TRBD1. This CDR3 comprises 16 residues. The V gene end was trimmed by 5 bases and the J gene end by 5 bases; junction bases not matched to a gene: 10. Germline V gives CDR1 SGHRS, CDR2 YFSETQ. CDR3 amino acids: CASREGTGGARTEAFF. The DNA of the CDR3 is TGCGCCAGCAGGGAGGGGACAGGGGGCGCGCGAACTGAAGCTTTCTTT.